This TCR beta chain was sequenced during a study of blood T cell repertoires in COVID-19. Study at large: Acute and convalescent COVID-19 specimens originated in the United States, Italy and Spain. T cells, B-cell-depleted T cells, or PBMCs supplied cDNA or gDNA.

Trimming took 10 bases from V and 5 from J; bases not matched to a gene: 4. CDR1 is LNHDA and CDR2 is SQIVND in the germline V gene (reference sequence). The CDR3 is made up of 13 amino acids. In the authors' workflow: Reference gene primer amplification gave nucleated cell count estimates. Sequencing used immunoSEQ multiplex PCR; TCRdb keeps in-frame clones, though not all of them. V, J and clone size derive from that table, while D and trimming were established from the DNA sequence. The data contain roughly 40,000 clones, roughly three quarters of them singletons. This sequence joins TRBV19 and TRBJ2-1, with 11 nucleotides matching TRBD1. This clonotype was obtained from a woman aged 80 or older with acute or convalescent COVID-19. The sample was peripheral blood. Written as DNA, the CDR3 is TGTGCCACCGGGACAGGGGGTAACAATGAGCAGTTCTTC. Translated: CATGTGGNNEQFF.